The next 27 T cell receptor beta chains were all read from a single sample in a study of early T cells in non-severe SARS-CoV-2 infection. TCRdb redid the calling of the 5' RACE reads with MiXCR, one entry per CDR3 protein. This sample has tens of thousands of distinct CDR3 sequences, with about an eighth found just once. The sample here was whole blood, taken at baseline. These receptors originate from an adult who was a healthcare worker with PCR-confirmed SARS-CoV-2 infection or an uninfected control (not recorded which).

The chain couples TRBV6-6 to TRBJ1-2; no definite D call. The CDR3 consists of 17 residues. The germline CDR1 and CDR2 sequences are MNHNY and SVGAGI (reference sequence). Trimming shortened V by 0 bases and J by 3 bases, and 17 bases separated the two germline ends. The CDR3 region has the DNA TGTGCCAGCAGTTACTCGAGAGGCCGCCCCTGGGACTATGGCTACACCTTC. It codes for CASSYSRGRPWDYGYTF.

The chain is built from TRBV9 and TRBJ2-3, with unresolved D. The ends were cut back, 0 bases at V and 3 bases at J, with 11 bases in the middle. The CDR3 runs 15 residues. Per germline, CDR1 SGDLS and CDR2 YYNGEE. CDR3 DNA sequence: TGTGCCAGCAGCGTAGATGAATTTACAACAGATACGCAGTATTTT. Translation: CASSVDEFTTDTQYF.

Only a few counts were recorded for this clonotype. CDR3 DNA: TGCAGTGCTAGAGGGGTAGCGGGGGCCCTCACAGATACGCAGTATTTT. Amino acids: CSARGVAGALTDTQYF. The chain employs TRBV20-1 and TRBJ2-3, with 9 positions matching TRBD2. The CDR3 loop spans 16 amino acids. The germline V gene has CDR1 DFQATT and CDR2 SNEGSKA (reference sequence). Germline trimming cut 1 base from V and 2 bases from J; bases unmatched to any gene: 7.

The chain joins TRBV21-1 to TRBJ2-1; the table names TRBD1, a call not compared with the DNA. TRBV21-1 is flagged as a pseudogene. The CDR3 totals 13 residues. CDR3 loop: CASSSPPVNEQFF. In DNA form, the CDR3 reads TGTGCCAGCAGCTCCCCCCCCGTTAATGAGCAGTTCTTC.

The chain links TRBV5-1 to TRBJ2-1; D is tentatively TRBD1 or TRBD2 (5 bases each). V lost 3 bases to trimming and J lost 8 bases, with 9 bases between them. Looked up from germline, CDR1 is SGHRS and CDR2 is YFSETQ. The length of the CDR3 is 12 residues. For the CDR3, the DNA is TGCGCCAGCAGCTCCGGGACGCATGAGCAGTTCTTC. Translated, it gives CASSSGTHEQFF.

This clonotype was observed at least ten times. This CDR3 is CASSQGLLEGSYEQYF. CDR3 DNA: TGCGCCAGCAGCCAAGGATTACTCGAGGGGTCCTACGAGCAGTACTTC. The genes are TRBV4-3 and TRBJ2-7; either TRBD1 or TRBD2 may supply D (5 bases each). V gave up 1 base and J gave up 1 base, with 14 bases separating them. The CDR3 is 16 amino acids. Germline assignment: CDR1 LGHNA and CDR2 YSLEER.

The chain carries TRBV6-5 and TRBJ2-3, with D perhaps TRBD1 (5 bases). CDR1 and CDR2 from the germline V gene are MNHEY and SVGAGI. The CDR3 runs to 15 residues. V dropped 4 bases and J dropped 0 bases, with 11 bases sitting between them. The CDR3 sequence is CASSSQGHSTDTQYF. The CDR3, as DNA: TGTGCCAGCAGTTCCCAGGGTCATAGCACAGATACGCAGTATTTT.

The chain has TRBV5-1 and TRBJ2-3, with no clear D. CDR1 and CDR2 (germline): SGHRS, YFSETQ. This CDR3 is 13 amino acids long. V lost 4 bases and J 2 bases, leaving 8 bases between the germline ends. This CDR3 is CASSTQNTDTQYF. In DNA, the CDR3 is TGCGCCAGCAGCACCCAGAACACAGATACGCAGTATTTT. The complete variable domain, with remaining parts taken from reference TRBV5-1 and TRBJ2-3, reads KAGVTQTPRYLIKTRGQQVTLSCSPISGHRSVSWYQQTPGQGLQFLFEYFSETQRNKGNFPGRFSGRQFSNSRSEMNVSTLELGDSALYLCASSTQNTDTQYFGPGTRLTVL.

This clonotype was counted a few times. The chain links TRBV21-1 to TRBJ2-5; the table's D call, TRBD1, has no DNA check behind it. TRBV21-1 is given as a pseudogene. CDR3 length equals 15 residues. The CDR3 nucleotides read TGTGCCAGCAGCAAATGTAACAGGCAACAAGAGACCCAGTACTTC. This gives the protein CASSKCNRQQETQYF.

Many counts were recorded for this clonotype. V is TRBV10-3 and J is TRBJ2-7; 9 bases are shared with TRBD1. CDR3 length equals 14 residues. Trimming removed 2 bases from V and 3 bases from J; junction bases left unmatched: 2. CDR1 and CDR2 from the germline V gene are ENHRY and SYGVKD. The CDR3 sequence is CAISEGTGIYEQYF. For the CDR3, the DNA is TGTGCCATCAGTGAGGGGACAGGGATCTACGAGCAGTACTTC.

The rearrangement joins TRBV12-3 or TRBV12-4 to TRBJ2-3; no clear D gene. The CDR3 extends over 14 amino acids. V was pared by 7 bases and J by 4 bases, with 15 bases between. CDR3 nucleotides: TGTGCCAGCACCCCAAGCCCAGTCCCAGATACGCAGTATTTT. It specifies CASTPSPVPDTQYF.

This clonotype was observed a few times. The chain is built from TRBV4-2 and TRBJ2-2, with 7 bases lining up with TRBD2. After removal of 1 base from V and 3 bases from J, the junction contained 8 bases not matched to a gene. CDR1 LGHNA and CDR2 YNFKEQ come from the germline V gene. The CDR3 spans 17 residues. CDR3 in amino acids: CASSQGTAGKYTGELFF. The CDR3 DNA follows: TGTGCCAGCAGCCAAGGTACAGCGGGGAAATACACCGGGGAGCTGTTTTTT.

Ten or more counts support this clonotype. The V gene is TRBV28, the J gene TRBJ1-1, with unresolved D. Trimming took off 5 bases at V and 1 base at J, with 14 bases between the two ends. The CDR3 sequence is 15 residues long. CDR1 and CDR2 from the germline V gene are MDHEN and SYDVKM. CDR3 DNA sequence: TGTGCCAGCAGTCCGACGCGGGCGGGGAACACTGAAGCTTTCTTT. Translating gives CASSPTRAGNTEAFF.

This clonotype was seen repeatedly, ten times or more. This chain connects TRBV28 to TRBJ2-7; D perhaps matches TRBD2 (7 bases). Germline CDR1 MDHEN, CDR2 SYDVKM. This CDR3 is 16 amino acids long. V was pared by 3 bases and J by 7 bases, with 22 bases between. This chain's CDR3 is CASSFLMWGGRREQYF. For the CDR3, the DNA is TGTGCCAGCAGTTTCTTAATGTGGGGGGGCCGTAGGGAGCAGTACTTC.

This clonotype has a count of ten or more. The chain joins TRBV7-6 to TRBJ2-3; weak D call: TRBD2 (6 bases). CDR1 SGHVS and CDR2 FNYEAQ come from the germline V gene. V was cut by 1 base and J by 1 base, with 9 bases left in between. CDR3 length equals 15 residues. The CDR3 spells CASSLVASGTDTQYF. The CDR3 bases are TGTGCCAGCAGCTTAGTCGCTAGCGGCACAGATACGCAGTATTTT. Full variable domain (missing parts from reference TRBV7-6 and TRBJ2-3): GAGVSQSPRYKVTKRGQDVALRCDPISGHVSLYWYRQALGQGPEFLTYFNYEAQQDKSGLPNDRFSAERPEGSISTLTIQRTEQRDSAMYRCASSLVASGTDTQYFGPGTRLTVL.

DNA of the CDR3: TGTGCCAGCAGCACAGGACAGGGTTGGGATGAGCAGTACTTC. Its protein product is CASSTGQGWDEQYF. The rearrangement links TRBV7-9 to TRBJ2-7; 8 bases agree with TRBD1. V dropped 5 bases and J dropped 7; count of bases not matched to a gene: 10. The germline V gene has CDR1 SEHNR and CDR2 FQNEAQ (reference sequence). The CDR3 loop spans 14 amino acids.

This clonotype was picked up a small number of times. The chain joins TRBV28 to TRBJ2-1; the D gene is possibly TRBD1 (5 bases). Trimming cost V 5 bases and J 0 bases, with 17 bases left between them. CDR1 is MDHEN, CDR2 SYDVKM, per germline. The CDR3 is 17 residues long. The CDR3 is CASSPRTGVPSYNEQFF. In DNA, the CDR3 is TGTGCCAGCAGTCCACGAACAGGAGTTCCCTCCTACAATGAGCAGTTCTTC.

The chain joins TRBV27 to TRBJ2-7; possible D gene TRBD1, 5 bases. The CDR3 totals 15 residues. Trimming pared 6 bases from V and 1 base from J, leaving 16 bases between. Germline CDR1 and CDR2: MNHEY and SMNVEV (reference sequence). CDR3 residues: CASSDLKGSSYEQYF. CDR3 nucleotide sequence: TGTGCCAGCAGCGATCTAAAGGGGTCTTCCTACGAGCAGTACTTC.

This clonotype was seen many times. The chain carries TRBV5-4 and TRBJ2-1; the D gene could be TRBD1 or TRBD2 (5 bases each). The V gene lost 4 bases and the J gene lost 5 bases, with 16 bases spanning the gap. Per germline, CDR1 SGHNT and CDR2 YYREEE (reference sequence). The CDR3 has 15 amino acids. CDR3 loop: CASSTPGTSNNEQFF. As DNA, the CDR3 is TGTGCCAGCAGCACCCCCGGGACGTCAAACAATGAGCAGTTCTTC.

This chain joins TRBV7-8 and TRBJ2-7; D is uncertain. Germline loops: CDR1 SGHVS, CDR2 FQNEAQ. The CDR3 length is 14 residues. V lost 4 bases and J lost 3, with 13 bases in between. CDR3 sequence: CASSSRRWDYEQYF. The DNA of the CDR3 is TGTGCCAGCAGCTCCCGGCGGTGGGACTACGAGCAGTACTTC.

Many counts were recorded for this clonotype. V is TRBV20-1 and J is TRBJ1-5; D unclear. Germline CDR1 is DFQATT and CDR2 is SNEGSKA (reference sequence). Deletions cut 6 bases from V and 0 bases from J, with 15 bases between. This CDR3 is 15 amino acids long. The CDR3 loop reads CSAIVHEFSNQPQHF. CDR3 coding DNA: TGCAGTGCCATTGTCCACGAGTTTAGCAATCAGCCCCAGCATTTT.

V is TRBV7-9 and J is TRBJ1-4; TRBD1 might be the D (5 bases). Germline V gene sequence: CDR1 SEHNR, CDR2 FQNEAQ (reference sequence). CDR3 length equals 15 residues. The V end lost 5 bases, the J end lost 7 bases, and 17 bases lay between the germline ends. CDR3 bases: TGTGCCAGCAGCCCACAGGCAGGGAGGGGTGAAAAACTGTTTTTT. This sequence encodes CASSPQAGRGEKLFF.

This clonotype has more than one count but fewer than ten. This chain joins TRBV4-1 and TRBJ1-2; 8 bases agree with TRBD1. There are 17 residues in the CDR3. J gave up 2 bases and V 4 bases, and 12 bases lay outside the gene matches. CDR1 and CDR2 (germline): MGHRA, YSYEKL. The DNA of the CDR3 is TGCGCCAGCAGCCCTCCCGGGACAGGTTCTGCGAACTATGGCTACACCTTC. This gives the protein CASSPPGTGSANYGYTF.

J is TRBJ2-5 and V is TRBV5-1, with no clear D. V was pared by 3 bases and J by 5 bases, with 11 bases between. The CDR3 is 13 amino acids. CDR1 and CDR2 (germline): SGHRS, YFSETQ. The CDR3: CASSSSPRETQYF. DNA for the CDR3: TGCGCCAGCAGCTCCTCGCCGAGGGAGACCCAGTACTTC.

This clonotype was seen a handful of times. The chain is built from TRBV11-2 and TRBJ1-1; 7 bases align to TRBD1. Germline-derived CDR1 and CDR2 are SGHAT and FQNNGV. After removal of 5 bases from V and 8 bases from J, the junction contained 8 bases not matched to a gene. The length of the CDR3 is 13 residues. The CDR3 DNA reads as TGTGCCAGCAGCCTCTACAGGGGTTCGGAAGCTTTCTTT. This gives the protein CASSLYRGSEAFF.

The table lists this clonotype with many counts. CDR3 bases: TGTGCCAGCAGTGTCGAGCGTGAGGGCTCTGGAAACACCATATATTTT. The encoded protein is CASSVEREGSGNTIYF. V and J are TRBV2 and TRBJ1-3; D is unresolved. V lost 4 bases to trimming and J lost 0 bases, with 13 bases between them. The CDR3 loop spans 16 amino acids. The germline V gene has CDR1 SNHLY and CDR2 FYNNEI.

This clonotype showed up just a few times. The chain uses TRBV9 and TRBJ2-3; 9 bases match TRBD2. The CDR3 has 16 residues. The junction had 4 bases not matched to a gene; V was cut back by 1 base and J by 1 base. Germline lookup yields CDR1 SGDLS and CDR2 YYNGEE. The chain's CDR3 is CASSVRLAVGTDTQYF. CDR3 DNA sequence: TGTGCCAGCAGCGTAAGACTAGCGGTTGGCACAGATACGCAGTATTTT.